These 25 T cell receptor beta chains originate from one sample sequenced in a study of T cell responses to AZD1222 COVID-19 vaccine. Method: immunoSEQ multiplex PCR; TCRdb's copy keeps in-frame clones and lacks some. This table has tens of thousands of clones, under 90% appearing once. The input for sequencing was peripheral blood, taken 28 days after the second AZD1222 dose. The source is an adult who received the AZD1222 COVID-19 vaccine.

In DNA form, the CDR3 reads TGTGCCAGCAGCTCACACAGGGGGGAGACCCAGTACTTC. Translation gives CASSSHRGETQYF. The gene calls are TRBV9 and TRBJ2-5; the match to TRBD1 covers 8 bases. V gave up 4 bases and J gave up 5 bases; unmatched junction bases: 4. From germline, CDR1 is SGDLS and CDR2 YYNGEE. This CDR3 comprises 13 residues. The full variable domain, rest sourced from reference TRBV9 and TRBJ2-5, is DSGVTQTPKHLITATGQRVTLRCSPRSGDLSVYWYQQSLDQGLQFLIQYYNGEERAKGNILERFSAQQFPDLHSELNLSSLELGDSALYFCASSSHRGETQYFGPGTRLLVL.

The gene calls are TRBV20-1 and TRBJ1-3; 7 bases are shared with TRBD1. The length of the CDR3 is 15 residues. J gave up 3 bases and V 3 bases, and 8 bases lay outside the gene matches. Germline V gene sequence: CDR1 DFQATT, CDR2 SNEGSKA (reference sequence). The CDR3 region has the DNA TGCAGTGCTAGTGCAGGTCGGACAGGTGGAAACACCATATATTTT. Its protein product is CSASAGRTGGNTIYF.

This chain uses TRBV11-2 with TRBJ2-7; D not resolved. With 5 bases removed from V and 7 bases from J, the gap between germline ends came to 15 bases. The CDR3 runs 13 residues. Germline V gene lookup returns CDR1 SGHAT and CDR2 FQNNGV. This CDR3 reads CASSTQELGEQYF. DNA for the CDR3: TGTGCCAGCAGCACTCAGGAGTTGGGTGAGCAGTACTTC.

This CDR3 reads CASSLSIVPGLAGTDTQYF. CDR3 nucleotides: TGTGCCAGCAGTTTATCGATCGTGCCCGGACTAGCGGGCACAGATACGCAGTATTTT. The rearrangement joins TRBV27 to TRBJ2-3, with 10 bases lining up with TRBD2. The germline V gene has CDR1 MNHEY and CDR2 SMNVEV (reference sequence). This CDR3 is 19 amino acids long. Trimming cost V 0 bases and J 1 base; bases outside gene matches: 10.

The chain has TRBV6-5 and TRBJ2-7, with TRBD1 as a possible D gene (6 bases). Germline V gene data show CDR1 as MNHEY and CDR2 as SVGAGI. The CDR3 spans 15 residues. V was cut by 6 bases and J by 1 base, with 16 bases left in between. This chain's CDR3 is CASSRGGDTSYEQYF. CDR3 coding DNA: TGTGCCAGCAGCCGAGGTGGGGACACGTCCTACGAGCAGTACTTC.

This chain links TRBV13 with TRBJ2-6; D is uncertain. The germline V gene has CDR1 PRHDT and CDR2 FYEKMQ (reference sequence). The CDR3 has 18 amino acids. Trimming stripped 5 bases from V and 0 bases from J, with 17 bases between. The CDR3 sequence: CASSIYTQSYSGANVLTF. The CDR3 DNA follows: TGTGCCAGCAGCATCTACACCCAAAGTTACTCTGGGGCCAACGTCCTGACTTTC.

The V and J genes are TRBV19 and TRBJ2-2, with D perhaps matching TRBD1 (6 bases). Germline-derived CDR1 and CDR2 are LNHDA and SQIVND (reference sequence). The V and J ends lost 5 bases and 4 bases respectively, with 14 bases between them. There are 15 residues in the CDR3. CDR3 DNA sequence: TGTGCCAGTAGTCGGGAAGGACAGTTCACCGGGGAGCTGTTTTTT. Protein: CASSREGQFTGELFF.

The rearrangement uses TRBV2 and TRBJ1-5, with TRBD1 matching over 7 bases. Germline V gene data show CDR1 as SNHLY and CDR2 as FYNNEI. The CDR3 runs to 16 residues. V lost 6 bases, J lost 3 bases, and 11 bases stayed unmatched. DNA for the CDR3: TGTGCCAGCAGCGACCTAGACAGGGTTAACAATCAGCCCCAGCATTTT. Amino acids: CASSDLDRVNNQPQHF.

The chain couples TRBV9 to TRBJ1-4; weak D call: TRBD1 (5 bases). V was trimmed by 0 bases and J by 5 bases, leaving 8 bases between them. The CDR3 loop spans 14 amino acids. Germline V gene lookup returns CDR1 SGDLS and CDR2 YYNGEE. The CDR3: CASSVAGINEKLFF. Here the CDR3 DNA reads TGTGCCAGCAGCGTAGCAGGGATCAATGAAAAACTGTTTTTT.

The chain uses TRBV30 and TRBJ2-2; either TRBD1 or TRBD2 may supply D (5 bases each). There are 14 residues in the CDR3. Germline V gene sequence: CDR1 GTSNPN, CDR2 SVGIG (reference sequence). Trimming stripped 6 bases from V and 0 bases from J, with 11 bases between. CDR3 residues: CACYWGTNTGELFF. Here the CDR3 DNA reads TGTGCCTGCTACTGGGGGACGAACACCGGGGAGCTGTTTTTT.

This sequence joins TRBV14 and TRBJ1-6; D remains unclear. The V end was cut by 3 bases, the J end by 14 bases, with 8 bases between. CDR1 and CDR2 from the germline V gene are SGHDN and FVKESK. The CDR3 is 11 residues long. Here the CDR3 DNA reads TGTGCCAGCAGCCACGGTCCGGCCCTCCACTTT. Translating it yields CASSHGPALHF.

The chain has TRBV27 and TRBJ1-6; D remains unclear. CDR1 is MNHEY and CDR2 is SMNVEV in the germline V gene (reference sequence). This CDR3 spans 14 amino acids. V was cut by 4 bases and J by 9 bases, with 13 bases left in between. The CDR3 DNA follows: TGTGCCAGCAGTTCGGGTTTTGCCGCTTCACCCCTCCACTTT. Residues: CASSSGFAASPLHF.

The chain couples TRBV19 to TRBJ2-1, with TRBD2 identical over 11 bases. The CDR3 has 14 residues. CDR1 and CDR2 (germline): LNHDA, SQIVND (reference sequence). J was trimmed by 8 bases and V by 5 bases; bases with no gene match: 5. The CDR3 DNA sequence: TGTGCCAGTAGTGATAGCGGGGGGGCCTATGAGCAGTTCTTC. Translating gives CASSDSGGAYEQFF. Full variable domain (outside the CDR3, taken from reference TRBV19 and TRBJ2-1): DGGITQSPKYLFRKEGQNVTLSCEQNLNHDAMYWYRQDPGQGLRLIYYSQIVNDFQKGDIAEGYSVSREKKESFPLTVTSAQKNPTAFYLCASSDSGGAYEQFFGPGTRLTVL.

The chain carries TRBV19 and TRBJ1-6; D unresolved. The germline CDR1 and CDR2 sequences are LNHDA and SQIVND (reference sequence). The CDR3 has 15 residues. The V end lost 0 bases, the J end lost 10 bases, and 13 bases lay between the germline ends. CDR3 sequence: CASSIDMRDDSPLHF. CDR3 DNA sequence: TGTGCCAGTAGTATAGATATGAGAGATGACTCACCCCTCCACTTT.

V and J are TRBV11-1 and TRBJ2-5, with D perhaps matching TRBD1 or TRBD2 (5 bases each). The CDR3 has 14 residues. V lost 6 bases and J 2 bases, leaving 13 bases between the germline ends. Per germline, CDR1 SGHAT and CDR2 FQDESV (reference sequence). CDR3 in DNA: TGTGCCAGCAGACAAGGGACGGTTCAAGAGACCCAGTACTTC. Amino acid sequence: CASRQGTVQETQYF.

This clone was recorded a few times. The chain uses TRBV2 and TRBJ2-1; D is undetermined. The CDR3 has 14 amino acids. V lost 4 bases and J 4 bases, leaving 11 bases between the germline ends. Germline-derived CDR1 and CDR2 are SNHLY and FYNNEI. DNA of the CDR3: TGTGCCAGCAGTGTAGAGGACCTATACAATGAGCAGTTCTTC. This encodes CASSVEDLYNEQFF.

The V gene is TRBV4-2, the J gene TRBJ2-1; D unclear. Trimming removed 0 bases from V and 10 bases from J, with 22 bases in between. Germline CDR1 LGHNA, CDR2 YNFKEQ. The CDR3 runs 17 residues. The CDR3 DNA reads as TGTGCCAGCAGCCAAGATCCCGGCCTCAGTCGGATCGGAGAGCAGTTCTTC. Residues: CASSQDPGLSRIGEQFF.

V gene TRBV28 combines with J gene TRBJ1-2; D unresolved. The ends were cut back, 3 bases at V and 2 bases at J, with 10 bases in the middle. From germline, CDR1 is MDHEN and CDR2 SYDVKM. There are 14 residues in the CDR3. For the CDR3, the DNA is TGTGCCAGCAGTTTGCATAATGCGAACTATGGCTACACCTTC. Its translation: CASSLHNANYGYTF.

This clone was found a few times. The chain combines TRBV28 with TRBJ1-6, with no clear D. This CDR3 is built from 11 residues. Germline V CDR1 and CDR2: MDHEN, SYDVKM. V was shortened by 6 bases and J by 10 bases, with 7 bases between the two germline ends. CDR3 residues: CASSASSPLHF. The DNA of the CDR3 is TGTGCCAGCAGCGCCAGCTCACCCCTCCACTTT.

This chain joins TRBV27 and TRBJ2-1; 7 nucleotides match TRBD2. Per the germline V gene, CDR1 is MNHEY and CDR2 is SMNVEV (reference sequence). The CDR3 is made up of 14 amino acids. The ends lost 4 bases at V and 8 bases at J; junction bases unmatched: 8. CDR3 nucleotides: TGTGCCAGCAGTTCCTGGGGGGGTGCGGATGAGCAGTTCTTC. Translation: CASSSWGGADEQFF.

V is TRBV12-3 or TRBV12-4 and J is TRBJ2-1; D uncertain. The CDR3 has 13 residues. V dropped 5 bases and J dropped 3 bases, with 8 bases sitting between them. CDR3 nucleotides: TGTGCCAGCAGTGTTGGCCGCTACAATGAGCAGTTCTTC. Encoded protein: CASSVGRYNEQFF.

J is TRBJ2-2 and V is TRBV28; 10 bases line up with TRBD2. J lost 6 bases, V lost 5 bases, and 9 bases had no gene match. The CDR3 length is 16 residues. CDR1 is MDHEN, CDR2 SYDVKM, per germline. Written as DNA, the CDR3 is TGTGCCAGCAGTCGCCGACTAGCGGGCTTTCCCGGGGAGCTGTTTTTT. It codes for CASSRRLAGFPGELFF. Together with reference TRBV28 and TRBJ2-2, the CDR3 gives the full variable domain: DVKVTQSSRYLVKRTGEKVFLECVQDMDHENMFWYRQDPGLGLRLIYFSYDVKMKEKGDIPEGYSVSREKKERFSLILESASTNQTSMYLCASSRRLAGFPGELFFGEGSRLTVL.

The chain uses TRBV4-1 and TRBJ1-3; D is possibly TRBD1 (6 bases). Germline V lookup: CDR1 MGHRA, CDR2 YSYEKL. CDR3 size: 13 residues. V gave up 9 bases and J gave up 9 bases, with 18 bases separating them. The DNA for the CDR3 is TGCGCCAGTAAGCAACAGGGATCCGCCACCATATATTTT. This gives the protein CASKQQGSATIYF.

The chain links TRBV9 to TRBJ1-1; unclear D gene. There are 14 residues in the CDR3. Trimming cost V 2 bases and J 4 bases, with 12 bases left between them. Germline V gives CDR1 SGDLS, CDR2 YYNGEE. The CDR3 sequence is CASSVGSQITEAFF. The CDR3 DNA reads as TGTGCCAGCAGCGTGGGGTCTCAAATCACTGAAGCTTTCTTT.

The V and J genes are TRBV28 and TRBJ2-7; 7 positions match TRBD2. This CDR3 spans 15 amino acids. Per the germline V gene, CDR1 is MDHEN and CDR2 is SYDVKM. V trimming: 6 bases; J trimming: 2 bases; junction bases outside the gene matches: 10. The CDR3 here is CASSHQGGVTYEQYF. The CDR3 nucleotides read TGTGCCAGCAGCCACCAGGGAGGGGTGACCTACGAGCAGTACTTC.